What follows is one T cell receptor beta chain and its context. The antigen remains unidentified. For TCRbeta, the library was prepared with unique molecular identifiers. TCRdb reprocessed the PCR reads via MiXCR and lists one record per CDR3 protein. The sample gives fewer than 750,000 distinct CDR3 sequences, more than 20% of which show up once; roughly 13% is in the top ten. The sample comes from a study of T-cell reconstitution after alpha-beta-depleted transplantation in children. Study-level findings and limits: By about two months after transplant, alpha-beta T cells reportedly arose from several hundred graft clones that had expanded. Elevated TCRbeta diversity at day 60 was traced, in some patients, to surviving recipient T cells and thymic progenitors. Most T-cell counts and diversity one year after the transplant came from T cells that were newly produced.

V shed 2 bases and J shed 4 bases, with 8 bases lying between them. The CDR3 spans 14 residues. The TCR sequence derives from a boy under two years old who had a stem cell transplant for acute myeloid leukemia, so the T cells may come from the graft donor. The material sequenced was PBMCs, mostly from graft donor cells, taken 360 days after TCRalphabeta/CD19-depleted stem cell transplant. V and J are TRBV12-3 or TRBV12-4 and TRBJ2-2; D not certain. The CDR3, as DNA: TGTGCCAGCAGTTTAACAGTGATCACCGGGGAGCTGTTTTTT. Protein sequence: CASSLTVITGELFF.